This T cell receptor beta chain originates from a study of blood T cell repertoires in COVID-19. In the study overall: The United States, Italy and Spain supplied acute and convalescent COVID-19 samples. The analysed material was cDNA or gDNA that came from T cells, B-cell-depleted T cells, or PBMCs.

Germline CDR1 MNHEY, CDR2 SVGAGI. V lost 0 bases and J 0 bases, leaving 8 bases between the germline ends. CDR3 length: 15 amino acids. Original handling: Estimation of nucleated cell counts relied on the amplification of reference gene primers. Measured with immunoSEQ multiplex PCR; TCRdb has only the in-frame clones, and not every one. V and J calls and clone size are given by that table; D and trimming were obtained from the DNA. The sample holds about 110,000 clones, 60% to 85% seen once. The clonotype originates from a human donor in a cohort sampled during active or convalescent COVID-19. What was sequenced was peripheral blood. V gene TRBV6-5 combines with J gene TRBJ1-1; D remains ambiguous. CDR3 protein: CASSYSGNLNTEAFF. The CDR3 region has the DNA TGTGCCAGCAGTTACTCGGGCAACTTGAACACTGAAGCTTTCTTT.